This paragraph reports one TCR beta chain. Primers: 60 Vbeta forward and 13 Jbeta reverse. Libraries were prepared by immunoSEQ multiplex PCR; TCRdb keeps only in-frame clonotypes and omits some of them. This table holds 95,000 to 150,000 clones, about 83% found once. CDR3 length: 17 residues. The germline V gene encodes CDR1 SGHRS and CDR2 YFSETQ. V shed 4 bases, J shed 3 bases, and the junction held 5 bases outside the gene matches. The data originate from a study of cytomegalovirus exposure and HLA in healthy donors. The chain employs TRBV5-1 and TRBJ2-3; 16 nucleotides align to TRBD2. This TCR derives from a woman aged 40 to 50 in good health and CMV-seropositive. The source material was PBMCs. CDR3 nucleotides: TGCGCCAGCAGCACCGGGACTAGCGGGGGGGCTACAGATACGCAGTATTTT. Translation gives CASSTGTSGGATDTQYF.